This T cell receptor beta chain was found in a study of human versus mouse CDR3 diversity and MHC coevolution. The wider study: Samples had between about 5.5 x 10^6 and 1.6 x 10^7 valid reads.

J was trimmed by 2 bases and V by 0 bases; bases with no gene match: 3. Germline V gene sequence: CDR1 MNHEY, CDR2 SVGAGI. The CDR3 totals 15 residues. Sequenced by immunoSEQ multiplex PCR; TCRdb stores in-frame clones only, minus some. Of 75,000 to 90,000 clones in the sample, just over 90% were seen once. This TCR derives from a person between 30 and 69 years old in good health. V gene TRBV6-5 combines with J gene TRBJ1-2; 7 nucleotides agree with TRBD1. The sequenced material came from naive CD4+ T cells from blood. The subset: CD45RO-negative CD62L-positive naive CD4 T cells. The CDR3 coding sequence is TGTGCCAGCAGTTACTCGGCAGGGGGGAACTATGGCTACACCTTC. Its protein product is CASSYSAGGNYGYTF.